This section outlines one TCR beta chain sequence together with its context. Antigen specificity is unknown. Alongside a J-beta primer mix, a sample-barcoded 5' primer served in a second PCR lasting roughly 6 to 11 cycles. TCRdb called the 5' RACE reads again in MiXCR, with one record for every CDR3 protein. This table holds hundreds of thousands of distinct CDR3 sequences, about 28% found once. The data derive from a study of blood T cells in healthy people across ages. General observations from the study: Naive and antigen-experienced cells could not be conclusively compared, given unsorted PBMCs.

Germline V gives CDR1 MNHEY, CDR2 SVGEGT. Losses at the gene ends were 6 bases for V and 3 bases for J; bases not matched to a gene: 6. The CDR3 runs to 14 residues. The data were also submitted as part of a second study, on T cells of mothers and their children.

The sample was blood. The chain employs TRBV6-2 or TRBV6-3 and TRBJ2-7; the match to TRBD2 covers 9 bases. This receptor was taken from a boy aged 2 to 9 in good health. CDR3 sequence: CASRKGLAIYEQYF. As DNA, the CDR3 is TGTGCCAGCAGAAAGGGACTAGCAATCTACGAGCAGTACTTC.